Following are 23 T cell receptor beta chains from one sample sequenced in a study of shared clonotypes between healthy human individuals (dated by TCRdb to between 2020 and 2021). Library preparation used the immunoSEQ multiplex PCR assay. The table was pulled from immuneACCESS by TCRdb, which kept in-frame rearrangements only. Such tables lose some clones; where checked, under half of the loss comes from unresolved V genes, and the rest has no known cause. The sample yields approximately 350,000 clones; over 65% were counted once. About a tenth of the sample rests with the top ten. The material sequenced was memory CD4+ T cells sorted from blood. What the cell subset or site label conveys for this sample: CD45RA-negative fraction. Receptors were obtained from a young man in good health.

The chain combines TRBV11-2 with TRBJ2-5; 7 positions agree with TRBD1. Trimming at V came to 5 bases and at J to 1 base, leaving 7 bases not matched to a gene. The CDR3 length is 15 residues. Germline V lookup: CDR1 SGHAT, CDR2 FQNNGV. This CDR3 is CASSHWAGGQETQYF. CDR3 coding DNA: TGTGCCAGCAGCCATTGGGCAGGGGGCCAAGAGACCCAGTACTTC.

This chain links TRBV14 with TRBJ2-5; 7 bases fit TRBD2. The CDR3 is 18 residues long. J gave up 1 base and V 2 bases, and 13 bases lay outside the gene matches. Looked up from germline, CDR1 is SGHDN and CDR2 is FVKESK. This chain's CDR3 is CASSQNRRALAAQETQYF. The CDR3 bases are TGTGCCAGCAGCCAAAACCGCCGAGCTCTAGCGGCCCAAGAGACCCAGTACTTC.

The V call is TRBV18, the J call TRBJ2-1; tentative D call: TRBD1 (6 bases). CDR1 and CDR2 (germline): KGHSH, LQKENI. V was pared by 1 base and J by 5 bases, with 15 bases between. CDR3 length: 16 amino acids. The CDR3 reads CASSPRWDNLNNEQFF. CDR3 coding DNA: TGTGCCAGCTCACCACGGTGGGACAATCTCAACAATGAGCAGTTCTTC.

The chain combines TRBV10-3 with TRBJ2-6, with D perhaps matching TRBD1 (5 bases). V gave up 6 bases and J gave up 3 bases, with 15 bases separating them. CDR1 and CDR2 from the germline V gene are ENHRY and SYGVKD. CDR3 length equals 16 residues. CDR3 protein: CAIRPSQGNGANVLTF. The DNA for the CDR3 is TGTGCCATCAGGCCGTCCCAGGGCAATGGGGCCAACGTCCTGACTTTC.

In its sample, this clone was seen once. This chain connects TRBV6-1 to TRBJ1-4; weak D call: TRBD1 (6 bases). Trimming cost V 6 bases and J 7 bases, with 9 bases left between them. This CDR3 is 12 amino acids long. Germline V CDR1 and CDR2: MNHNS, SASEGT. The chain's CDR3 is CASSWTVEKLFF. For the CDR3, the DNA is TGTGCCAGCAGCTGGACAGTTGAAAAACTGTTTTTT.

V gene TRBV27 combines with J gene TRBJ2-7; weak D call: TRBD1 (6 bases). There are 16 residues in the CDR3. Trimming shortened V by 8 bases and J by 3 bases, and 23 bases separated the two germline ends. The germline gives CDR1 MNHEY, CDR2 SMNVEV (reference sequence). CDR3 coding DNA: TGTGCCAGCGCACGCGACAGGTCCCAATCGGTCTACGAGCAGTACTTC. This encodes CASARDRSQSVYEQYF.

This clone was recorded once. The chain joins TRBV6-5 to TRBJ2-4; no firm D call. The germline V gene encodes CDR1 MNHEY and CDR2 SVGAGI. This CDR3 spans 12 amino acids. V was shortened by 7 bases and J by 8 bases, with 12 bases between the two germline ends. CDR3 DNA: TGTGCCAGCACCTCAGGCTTTGACATTCAGTACTTC. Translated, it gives CASTSGFDIQYF.

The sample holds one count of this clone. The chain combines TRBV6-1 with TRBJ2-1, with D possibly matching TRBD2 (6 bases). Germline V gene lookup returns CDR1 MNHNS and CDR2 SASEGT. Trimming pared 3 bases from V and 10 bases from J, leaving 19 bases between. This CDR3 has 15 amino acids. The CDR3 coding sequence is TGTGCCAGCAGTGAGTTAGGGCTAGCCGGAGGGGAGCAGTTCTTC. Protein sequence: CASSELGLAGGEQFF.

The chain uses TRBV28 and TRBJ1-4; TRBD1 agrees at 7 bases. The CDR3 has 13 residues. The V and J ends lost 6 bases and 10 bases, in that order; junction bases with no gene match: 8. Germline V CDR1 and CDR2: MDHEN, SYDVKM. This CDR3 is CASRQRGRGKLFF. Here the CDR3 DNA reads TGTGCCAGCAGACAAAGGGGGCGGGGAAAACTGTTTTTT.

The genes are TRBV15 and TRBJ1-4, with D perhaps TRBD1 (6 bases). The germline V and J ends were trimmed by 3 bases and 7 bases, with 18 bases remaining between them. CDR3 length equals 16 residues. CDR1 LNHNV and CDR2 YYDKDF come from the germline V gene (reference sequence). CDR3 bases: TGTGCCACCAGCAGCGGTCTCAGGGGTGGGAGTGAAAAACTGTTTTTT. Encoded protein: CATSSGLRGGSEKLFF.

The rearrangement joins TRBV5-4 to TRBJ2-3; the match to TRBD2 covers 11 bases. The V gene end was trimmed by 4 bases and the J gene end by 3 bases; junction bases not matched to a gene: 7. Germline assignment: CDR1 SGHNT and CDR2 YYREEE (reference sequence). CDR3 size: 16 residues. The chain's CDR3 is CASSRGGLAATDTQYF. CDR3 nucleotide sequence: TGTGCCAGCAGCCGAGGGGGACTAGCGGCGACAGATACGCAGTATTTT.

Written as DNA, the CDR3 is TGTGCCAGCAGCTTCGGGCAGTCGCGGACCCAGTACTTC. The encoded protein is CASSFGQSRTQYF. J is TRBJ2-5 and V is TRBV7-9; D not certain. Germline CDR1 and CDR2: SEHNR and FQNEAQ (reference sequence). CDR3 length equals 13 residues. Trimming left V 3 bases short and J 7 bases short, with 12 bases between.

CDR3 residues: CASSVGGNAAGNTIYF. The CDR3 coding sequence is TGTGCCAGCAGCGTAGGTGGTAACGCCGCTGGAAACACCATATATTTT. The chain is built from TRBV9 and TRBJ1-3; D gene ambiguous. The V gene's germline CDR1 is SGDLS and CDR2 YYNGEE. V gave up 0 bases and J gave up 2 bases, with 12 bases separating them. The CDR3 has 16 residues.

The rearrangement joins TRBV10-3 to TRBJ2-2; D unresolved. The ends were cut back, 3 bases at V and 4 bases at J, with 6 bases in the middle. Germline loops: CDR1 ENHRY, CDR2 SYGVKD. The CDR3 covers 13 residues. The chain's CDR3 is CAISELGTGELFF. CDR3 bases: TGTGCCATCAGTGAATTAGGCACCGGGGAGCTGTTTTTT.

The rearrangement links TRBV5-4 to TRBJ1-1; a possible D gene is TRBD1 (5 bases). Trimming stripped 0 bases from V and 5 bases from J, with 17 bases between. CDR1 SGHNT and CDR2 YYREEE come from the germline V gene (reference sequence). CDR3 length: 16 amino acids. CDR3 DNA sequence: TGTGCCAGCAGCTTGGCAGGGTTGGGAGGTAGGACTGAAGCTTTCTTT. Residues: CASSLAGLGGRTEAFF.

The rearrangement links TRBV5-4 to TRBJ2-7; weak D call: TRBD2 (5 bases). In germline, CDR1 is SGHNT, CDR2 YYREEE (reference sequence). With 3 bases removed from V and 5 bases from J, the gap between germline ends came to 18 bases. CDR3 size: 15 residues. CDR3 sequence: CASSSSSSWENEQYF. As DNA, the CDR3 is TGTGCCAGCAGCTCCTCAAGCAGTTGGGAGAACGAGCAGTACTTC.

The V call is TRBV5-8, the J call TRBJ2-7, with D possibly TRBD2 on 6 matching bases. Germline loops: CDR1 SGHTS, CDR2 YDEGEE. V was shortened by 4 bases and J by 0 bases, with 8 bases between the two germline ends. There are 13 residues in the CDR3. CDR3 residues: CASSGGFSYEQYF. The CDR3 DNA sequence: TGTGCCAGCAGCGGGGGGTTCTCCTACGAGCAGTACTTC.

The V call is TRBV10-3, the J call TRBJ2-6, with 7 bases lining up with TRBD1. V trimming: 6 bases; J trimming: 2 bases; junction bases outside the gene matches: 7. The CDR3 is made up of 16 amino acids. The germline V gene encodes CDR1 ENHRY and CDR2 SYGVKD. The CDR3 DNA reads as TGTGCCATCAGCGCAACAGGGGATCCTGGGGCCAACGTCCTGACTTTC. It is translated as CAISATGDPGANVLTF.

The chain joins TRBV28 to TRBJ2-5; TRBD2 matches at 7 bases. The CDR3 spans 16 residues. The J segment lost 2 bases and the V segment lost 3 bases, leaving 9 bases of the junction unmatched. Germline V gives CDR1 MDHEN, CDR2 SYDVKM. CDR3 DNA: TGTGCCAGCAGTTTCTTCGGGCGGGGGTCACAAGAGACCCAGTACTTC. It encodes CASSFFGRGSQETQYF.

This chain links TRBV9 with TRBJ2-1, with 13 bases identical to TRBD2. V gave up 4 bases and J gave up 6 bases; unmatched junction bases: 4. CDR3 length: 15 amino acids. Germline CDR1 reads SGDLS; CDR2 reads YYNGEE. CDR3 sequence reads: CASSITSGRGNEQFF. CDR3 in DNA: TGTGCCAGCAGCATTACTAGCGGGAGGGGCAATGAGCAGTTCTTC.

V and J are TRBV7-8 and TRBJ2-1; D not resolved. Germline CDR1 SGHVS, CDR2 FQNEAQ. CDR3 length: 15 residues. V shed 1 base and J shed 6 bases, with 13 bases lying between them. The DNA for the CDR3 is TGTGCCAGCAGCTTAGTCGGCTCCATAAGCAATGAGCAGTTCTTC. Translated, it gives CASSLVGSISNEQFF.

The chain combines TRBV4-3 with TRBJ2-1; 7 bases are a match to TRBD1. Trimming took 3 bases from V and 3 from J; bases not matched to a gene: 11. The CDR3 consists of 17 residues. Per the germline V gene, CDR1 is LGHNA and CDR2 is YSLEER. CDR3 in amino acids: CASSQSPTGVGYNEQFF. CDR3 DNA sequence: TGCGCCAGCAGCCAGAGTCCAACAGGGGTGGGCTACAATGAGCAGTTCTTC.

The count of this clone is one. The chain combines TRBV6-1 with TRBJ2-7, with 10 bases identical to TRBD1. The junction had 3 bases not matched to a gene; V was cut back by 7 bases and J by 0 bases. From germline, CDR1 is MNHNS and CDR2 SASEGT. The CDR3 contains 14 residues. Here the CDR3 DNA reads TGTGCCAGCAACCGGGACAGGGGCTCCTACGAGCAGTACTTC. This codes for CASNRDRGSYEQYF.